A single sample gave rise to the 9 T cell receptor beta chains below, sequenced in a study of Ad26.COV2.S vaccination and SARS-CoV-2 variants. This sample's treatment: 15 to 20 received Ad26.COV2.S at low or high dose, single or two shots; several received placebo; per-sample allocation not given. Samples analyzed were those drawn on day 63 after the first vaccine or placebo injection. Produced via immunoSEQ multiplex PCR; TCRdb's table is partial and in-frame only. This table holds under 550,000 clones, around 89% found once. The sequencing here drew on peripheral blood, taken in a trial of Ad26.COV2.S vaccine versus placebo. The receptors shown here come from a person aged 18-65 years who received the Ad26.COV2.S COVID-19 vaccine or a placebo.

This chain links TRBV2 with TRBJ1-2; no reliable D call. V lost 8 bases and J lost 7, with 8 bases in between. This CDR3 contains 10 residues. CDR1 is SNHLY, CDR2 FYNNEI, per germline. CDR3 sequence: CASGLGGYTF. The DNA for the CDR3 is TGTGCCAGCGGGTTGGGTGGCTACACCTTC.

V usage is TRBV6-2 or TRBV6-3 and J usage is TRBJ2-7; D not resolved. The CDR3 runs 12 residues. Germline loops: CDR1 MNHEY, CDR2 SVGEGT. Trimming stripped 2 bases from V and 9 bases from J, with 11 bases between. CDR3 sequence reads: CASSYGWDGQYF. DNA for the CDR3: TGTGCCAGCAGTTACGGCTGGGATGGGCAGTACTTC.

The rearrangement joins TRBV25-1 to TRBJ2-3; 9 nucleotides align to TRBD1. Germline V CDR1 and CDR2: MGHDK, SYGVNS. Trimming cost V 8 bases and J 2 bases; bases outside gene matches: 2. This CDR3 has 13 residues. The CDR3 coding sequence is TGTGCCAGCGGGGACAGGGTCACAGATACGCAGTATTTT. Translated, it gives CASGDRVTDTQYF.

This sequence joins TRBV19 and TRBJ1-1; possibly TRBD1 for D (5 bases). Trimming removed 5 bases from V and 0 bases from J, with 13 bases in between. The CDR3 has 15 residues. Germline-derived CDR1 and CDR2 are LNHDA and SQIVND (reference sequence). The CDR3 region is CASSAVRDLNTEAFF. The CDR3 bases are TGTGCCAGTAGTGCTGTTAGGGACCTGAACACTGAAGCTTTCTTT.

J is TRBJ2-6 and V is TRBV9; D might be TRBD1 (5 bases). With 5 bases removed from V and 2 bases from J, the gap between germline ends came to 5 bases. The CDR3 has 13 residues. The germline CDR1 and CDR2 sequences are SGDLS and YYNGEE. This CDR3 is CASRTAGANVLTF. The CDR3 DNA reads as TGTGCCAGCAGGACAGCTGGGGCCAACGTCCTGACTTTC.

The CDR3 sequence is CASSLEGRSSYNEQFF. CDR3 sequence (DNA): TGCGCCAGCAGCTTGGAGGGGCGAAGCTCCTACAATGAGCAGTTCTTC. The chain recombines TRBV5-1 with TRBJ2-1, with D tentatively TRBD1 (5 bases). Between the trimmed V and J ends, which lost 0 bases and 0 bases, there was a span of 10 bases. Germline-derived CDR1 and CDR2 are SGHRS and YFSETQ. The CDR3 covers 16 residues.

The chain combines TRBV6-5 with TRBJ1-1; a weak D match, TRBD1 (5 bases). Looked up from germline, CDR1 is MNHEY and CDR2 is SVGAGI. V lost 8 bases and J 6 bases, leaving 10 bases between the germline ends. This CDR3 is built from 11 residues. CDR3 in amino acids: CASEKGPEAFF. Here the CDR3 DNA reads TGTGCCAGCGAAAAGGGGCCTGAAGCTTTCTTT.

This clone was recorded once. The CDR3 protein is CAWPPGRAEGYTF. CDR3 nucleotides: TGTGCCTGGCCCCCCGGCAGGGCGGAAGGCTACACCTTC. The V gene is TRBV30, the J gene TRBJ1-2; D is perhaps TRBD1 (5 bases). Germline-derived CDR1 and CDR2 are GTSNPN and SVGIG (reference sequence). The CDR3 has 13 amino acids. V lost 5 bases to trimming and J lost 8 bases, with 18 bases between them.

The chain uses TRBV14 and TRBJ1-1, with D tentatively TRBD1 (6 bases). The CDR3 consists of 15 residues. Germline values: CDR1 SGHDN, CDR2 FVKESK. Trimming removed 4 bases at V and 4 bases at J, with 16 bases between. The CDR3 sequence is CASSPPGGFFTEAFF. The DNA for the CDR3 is TGTGCCAGCAGCCCCCCTGGGGGCTTTTTCACTGAAGCTTTCTTT.